These 26 T cell receptor beta chains were sequenced from one sample in a study of T cells after posttransplantation cyclophosphamide. Clones were read by immunoSEQ multiplex PCR, and TCRdb kept only the in-frame ones, dropping some. This repertoire shows about 28,000 clones, 86% found once; its top ten account for 2.5% to 4%. The sample was PBMCs. The receptor set was obtained from a man aged 50-60 years.

This clone was observed a few times. This sequence joins TRBV6-6 and TRBJ1-4; the match to TRBD1 covers 8 bases. The CDR3 length is 13 residues. J gave up 10 bases and V 8 bases, and 9 bases lay outside the gene matches. Germline V gene sequence: CDR1 MNHNY, CDR2 SVGAGI (reference sequence). CDR3 amino acids: CASQPDRVVKLFF. The DNA of the CDR3 is TGTGCCAGCCAGCCGGACAGGGTGGTAAAACTGTTTTTT.

This rearrangement joins TRBV19 to TRBJ1-5; D not certain. The CDR3 spans 13 residues. V shed 6 bases and J shed 5 bases, with 11 bases lying between them. Looked up from germline, CDR1 is LNHDA and CDR2 is SQIVND (reference sequence). The CDR3 spells CASRMGSYQPQHF. The CDR3 coding sequence is TGTGCCAGTAGAATGGGGAGCTATCAGCCCCAGCATTTT.

This chain connects TRBV7-9 to TRBJ1-1; D is uncertain. The V and J ends lost 8 bases and 1 base respectively, with 17 bases between them. CDR3 length: 15 amino acids. Germline lookup yields CDR1 SEHNR and CDR2 FQNEAQ (reference sequence). CDR3 protein: CASPPSPGQNTEAFF. The CDR3 nucleotides are TGTGCCAGCCCCCCCTCGCCAGGTCAGAACACTGAAGCTTTCTTT.

This clone was found once. V usage is TRBV11-3 and J usage is TRBJ2-5; 13 bases align to TRBD2. Matching the DNA end better, TRBJ2-7 makes the J call doubtful. This CDR3 region has 15 residues. Germline CDR1 is SGHNT and CDR2 is YENEEA. The CDR3 region is CASSLLAGGTYEQYF. Here the CDR3 DNA reads TGTGCCAGCAGCCTACTAGCGGGAGGGACCTACGAGCAGTACTTC.

Only one count was recorded for this clone. This chain links TRBV5-4 with TRBJ2-2; perhaps TRBD2 as D (6 bases). The V gene lost 1 base and the J gene lost 7 bases, with 17 bases spanning the gap. CDR1 is SGHNT, CDR2 YYREEE, per germline (reference sequence). This CDR3 contains 16 residues. CDR3 DNA sequence: TGTGCCAGCAGCTTGTACATGGCAGGGACTGGCGGGGAGCTGTTTTTT. Amino acid sequence: CASSLYMAGTGGELFF.

The V gene is TRBV6-6, the J gene TRBJ2-5; maybe TRBD1 (5 bases). V was cut by 10 bases and J by 1 base, with 16 bases left in between. This CDR3 contains 14 residues. Germline-derived CDR1 and CDR2 are MNHNY and SVGAGI (reference sequence). The CDR3 spells CATLIQGLQETQYF. CDR3 nucleotide sequence: TGTGCCACCCTAATTCAGGGCCTCCAAGAGACCCAGTACTTC.

This chain joins TRBV6-6 and TRBJ1-1, with 9 bases aligning to TRBD1. V was clipped by 6 bases and J by 1 base; unmatched bases: 6. Germline values: CDR1 MNHNY, CDR2 SVGAGI (reference sequence). There are 15 residues in the CDR3. This CDR3 reads CASRTRGQGNTEAFF. CDR3 DNA sequence: TGTGCCAGCAGAACGCGGGGACAGGGGAACACTGAAGCTTTCTTT.

The chain uses TRBV10-3 and TRBJ2-2; 8 bases match TRBD2. J lost 3 bases, V lost 7 bases, and 10 bases had no gene match. The germline V gene encodes CDR1 ENHRY and CDR2 SYGVKD. This CDR3 comprises 16 residues. This CDR3 is CAINPTSGTYTGELFF. The CDR3 DNA reads TGTGCCATCAACCCAACTAGCGGCACCTACACCGGGGAGCTGTTTTTT.

The J gene is TRBJ2-7, the V gene TRBV11-3; a weak D match, TRBD1 (6 bases). The CDR3 covers 14 residues. In germline, CDR1 is SGHNT, CDR2 YENEEA. Trimming removed 3 bases at V and 2 bases at J, with 11 bases between. In DNA, the CDR3 is TGTGCCAGCAGCTTCCGGACAGCCGCCTACGAGCAGTACTTC. Translation: CASSFRTAAYEQYF.

V usage is TRBV28 and J usage is TRBJ2-2; D perhaps matches TRBD1 (5 bases). Per the germline V gene, CDR1 is MDHEN and CDR2 is SYDVKM. The CDR3 is made up of 16 amino acids. The V end was cut by 2 bases, the J end by 1 base, with 11 bases between. CDR3 sequence reads: CASSLTGAVNTGELFF. CDR3 nucleotide sequence: TGTGCCAGCAGTTTAACTGGGGCGGTGAACACCGGGGAGCTGTTTTTT.

V is TRBV29-1 and J is TRBJ2-5, with 7 bases aligning to TRBD2. With 6 bases clipped from V and 2 bases from J, the junction kept 3 bases outside the gene matches. Looked up from germline, CDR1 is SQVTM and CDR2 is ANQGSEA. The CDR3 consists of 12 residues. The CDR3 protein is CSVASGQETQYF. The CDR3 nucleotides read TGCAGCGTCGCTAGCGGACAAGAGACCCAGTACTTC.

The chain joins TRBV7-2 to TRBJ2-3; 9 nucleotides align to TRBD2. The germline CDR1 and CDR2 sequences are SGHTA and FQGNSA. The CDR3 contains 15 residues. The junction had 4 bases not matched to a gene; V was cut back by 2 bases and J by 4 bases. The CDR3 DNA follows: TGTGCCAGCAGCTTAAAAGCGGGGGGTTCAGATACGCAGTATTTT. Translation gives CASSLKAGGSDTQYF.

The V call is TRBV28, the J call TRBJ1-4; D unclear. Germline V gives CDR1 MDHEN, CDR2 SYDVKM. The CDR3 is 12 residues long. The ends were cut back, 6 bases at V and 6 bases at J, with 8 bases in the middle. CDR3 nucleotides: TGTGCCAGCAGAGGGAGGGATGAAAAACTGTTTTTT. Translated, it gives CASRGRDEKLFF.

The chain has TRBV7-8 and TRBJ2-7; 15 bases match TRBD2. Unmatched junction bases numbered 12, after V lost 5 bases and J lost 10 bases. Germline V CDR1 and CDR2: SGHVS, FQNEAQ. The CDR3 is 16 amino acids. This CDR3 is CASSPPGTSGGPYQYF. The CDR3 DNA reads TGTGCCAGCAGCCCCCCCGGGACTAGCGGGGGGCCCTACCAGTACTTC.

The count of this clone is one. The V and J genes are TRBV5-1 and TRBJ2-5; D is possibly TRBD1 (6 bases). The CDR3 extends over 14 amino acids. Germline assignment: CDR1 SGHRS and CDR2 YFSETQ. The V and J ends lost 4 bases and 3 bases respectively, with 13 bases between them. CDR3 nucleotides: TGCGCCAGCAGCCCCACAGGGACCGAAGAGACCCAGTACTTC. It codes for CASSPTGTEETQYF.

The rearrangement joins TRBV6-1 to TRBJ1-5; possibly TRBD1 for D (6 bases). This CDR3 has 14 amino acids. Germline V gene lookup returns CDR1 MNHNS and CDR2 SASEGT. V lost 6 bases and J lost 2, with 11 bases in between. Here the CDR3 reads CASSEQGGNQPQHF. In DNA form, the CDR3 reads TGTGCCAGCAGCGAACAGGGCGGCAATCAGCCCCAGCATTTT.

The chain has TRBV25-1 and TRBJ1-2, with 10 bases matching TRBD1. Per germline, CDR1 MGHDK and CDR2 SYGVNS. V lost 1 base and J lost 8; bases outside the gene matches: 7. The CDR3 runs to 15 residues. CDR3 sequence (DNA): TGTGCCAGCAGTGAATTGTGGACAGGGGGGGAAGGCTACACCTTC. This translates into CASSELWTGGEGYTF.

The V call is TRBV5-1, the J call TRBJ2-1; the D gene is possibly TRBD1 (6 bases). The CDR3 runs to 17 residues. Germline V gene data show CDR1 as SGHRS and CDR2 as YFSETQ. V was cut by 1 base and J by 3 bases, with 17 bases left in between. The CDR3 here is CASSLRQDSQVYNEQFF. In nucleotides, the CDR3 is TGCGCCAGCAGCTTGCGACAGGATTCCCAGGTCTACAATGAGCAGTTCTTC.

The rearrangement uses TRBV5-6 and TRBJ1-1, with D perhaps TRBD1 (5 bases). The CDR3 consists of 14 residues. Germline loops: CDR1 SGHDT, CDR2 YYEEEE. V was pared by 4 bases and J by 5 bases, with 15 bases between. The CDR3 DNA is TGTGCCAGCAGCCGCCTGGGTGGGACTACTGAAGCTTTCTTT. Residues: CASSRLGGTTEAFF.

The chain couples TRBV9 to TRBJ1-2; D is possibly TRBD1 (6 bases). The CDR3 is 15 amino acids. The V end lost 4 bases, the J end lost 5 bases, and 18 bases lay between the germline ends. CDR1 and CDR2 (germline): SGDLS, YYNGEE. CDR3 protein: CASSMTGPQQYGYTF. The CDR3 region has the DNA TGTGCCAGCAGCATGACAGGCCCCCAGCAGTATGGCTACACCTTC.

The chain links TRBV19 to TRBJ1-4; D is unclear. Germline V lookup: CDR1 LNHDA, CDR2 SQIVND (reference sequence). The CDR3 length is 16 residues. The germline V and J ends were trimmed by 8 bases and 7 bases, with 23 bases remaining between them. This CDR3 reads CASHSLKLGDTEKLFF. The CDR3 DNA is TGTGCCAGTCACTCACTGAAACTGGGAGACACTGAAAAACTGTTTTTT.

The chain recombines TRBV11-2 with TRBJ2-7; 7 positions agree with TRBD1. The CDR3 totals 14 residues. V shed 2 bases, J shed 1 base, and the junction held 2 bases outside the gene matches. From germline, CDR1 is SGHAT and CDR2 FQNNGV. Written as DNA, the CDR3 is TGTGCCAGCAGCTTACAACAGGGGTCCTACGAGCAGTACTTC. Translation: CASSLQQGSYEQYF.

This rearrangement joins TRBV19 to TRBJ2-1, with 9 bases aligning to TRBD2. The CDR3 loop spans 14 amino acids. The ends lost 6 bases at V and 6 bases at J; junction bases unmatched: 6. The V gene's germline CDR1 is LNHDA and CDR2 SQIVND (reference sequence). CDR3 region: CASSLAGLSNEQFF. For the CDR3, the DNA is TGTGCCAGTAGCCTAGCGGGATTATCCAATGAGCAGTTCTTC.

CDR3 sequence (DNA): TGTGCCAGCAGCTTATCAGACTATGGGGAGACCCAGTACTTC. The encoded protein is CASSLSDYGETQYF. The V gene is TRBV11-3, the J gene TRBJ2-5; possibly TRBD2 for D (5 bases). Trimming cost V 2 bases and J 5 bases, with 12 bases left between them. Germline CDR1 and CDR2: SGHNT and YENEEA. The CDR3 runs to 14 residues.

The chain has TRBV5-1 and TRBJ2-1, with TRBD1 identical over 11 bases. Per germline, CDR1 SGHRS and CDR2 YFSETQ. The CDR3 totals 16 residues. V shed 4 bases, J shed 6 bases, and the junction held 9 bases outside the gene matches. This CDR3 is CASSHPGQGDVNEQFF. The DNA of the CDR3 is TGCGCCAGCAGCCACCCGGGACAGGGGGATGTCAATGAGCAGTTCTTC.

The rearrangement links TRBV2 to TRBJ1-5; 7 nucleotides match TRBD1. Germline lookup yields CDR1 SNHLY and CDR2 FYNNEI. V shed 7 bases and J 7 bases; nucleotides not matched to a gene: 13. The CDR3 sequence is 15 residues long. CDR3 loop: CASTLRQGREQPQHF. The CDR3 nucleotides read TGTGCCAGCACACTAAGACAGGGAAGGGAACAGCCCCAGCATTTT.